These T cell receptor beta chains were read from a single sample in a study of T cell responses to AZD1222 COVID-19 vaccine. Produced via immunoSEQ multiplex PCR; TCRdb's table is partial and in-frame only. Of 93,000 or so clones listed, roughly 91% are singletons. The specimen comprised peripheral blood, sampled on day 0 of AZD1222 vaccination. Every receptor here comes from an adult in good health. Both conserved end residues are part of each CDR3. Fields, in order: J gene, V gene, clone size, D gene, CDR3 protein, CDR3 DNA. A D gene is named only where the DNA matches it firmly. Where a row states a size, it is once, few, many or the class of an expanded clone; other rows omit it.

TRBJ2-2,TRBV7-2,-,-,CASSRGGNTGELFF,TGTGCCAGCAGCAGGGGGGGTAACACCGGGGAGCTGTTTTTT
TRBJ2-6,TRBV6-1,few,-,CASSEAQGGANVLTF,TGTGCCAGCAGTGAAGCGCAGGGTGGGGCCAACGTCCTGACTTTC
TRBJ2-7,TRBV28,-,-,CASSFRDSYEQYF,TGTGCCAGCAGTTTTAGGGACTCCTACGAGCAGTACTTC
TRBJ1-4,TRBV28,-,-,CASSYGGHNEKLFF,TGTGCCAGCAGTTACGGGGGGCATAATGAAAAACTGTTTTTT
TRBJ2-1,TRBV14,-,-,CASSPQVYNEQFF,TGTGCCAGCAGCCCGCAGGTCTACAATGAGCAGTTCTTC
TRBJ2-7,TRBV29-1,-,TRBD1,CSVRDSSYEQYF,TGCAGCGTCCGGGACAGCTCCTACGAGCAGTACTTC
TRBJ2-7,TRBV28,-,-,CASSIGWWGAREQYF,TGTGCCAGCAGCATCGGGTGGTGGGGGGCGCGCGAGCAGTACTTC
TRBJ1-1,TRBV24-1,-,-,CATSDGGPVFEAFF,TGTGCCACCAGTGATGGGGGGCCGGTATTTGAAGCTTTCTTT
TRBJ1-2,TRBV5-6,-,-,CASSLGRSTGYGYTF,TGTGCCAGCAGCTTGGGCCGATCGACAGGCTATGGCTACACCTTC
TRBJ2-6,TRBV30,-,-,CAWSAGSGANVLTF,TGTGCCTGGAGTGCGGGCTCTGGGGCCAACGTCCTGACTTTC
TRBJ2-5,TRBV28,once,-,CASSYVRGKETQYF,TGTGCCAGCAGTTACGTACGGGGAAAAGAGACCCAGTACTTC
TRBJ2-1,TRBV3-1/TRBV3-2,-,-,CASSPSTGRNEQFF,TGTGCCAGCAGCCCTAGCACAGGGCGTAATGAGCAGTTCTTC
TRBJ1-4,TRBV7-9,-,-,CASSFEFEKLFF,TGTGCCAGCAGCTTTGAATTTGAAAAACTGTTTTTT
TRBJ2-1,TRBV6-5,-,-,CASSLWGSEQFF,TGTGCCAGCAGTCTCTGGGGCAGTGAGCAGTTCTTC
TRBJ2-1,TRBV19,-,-,CASSSGSWGNEQFF,TGTGCCAGTAGTTCCGGATCCTGGGGTAATGAGCAGTTCTTC
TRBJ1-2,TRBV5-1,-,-,CASSRGWGSYGYTF,TGCGCCAGCAGCCGTGGATGGGGGAGCTATGGCTACACCTTC
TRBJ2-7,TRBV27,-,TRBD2,CASSLLAGGYNEQYF,TGTGCCAGCAGTTTACTAGCGGGAGGATACAACGAGCAGTACTTC
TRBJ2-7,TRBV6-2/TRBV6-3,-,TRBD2,CASSTSGRNYEQYF,TGTGCCAGCAGTACTAGCGGGAGAAACTACGAGCAGTACTTC